The 4 T cell receptor beta chains below come from one sample, sequenced in a study of long-term antiretroviral therapy in people with HIV. The libraries were made with immunoSEQ v3.0 at survey level. Clones were sequenced by immunoSEQ multiplex PCR, and TCRdb holds only the in-frame ones, with some missing. The top ten clones hold 20% to 25% of a sample with approximately 9,700 clones, about four fifths of them seen once. Source: unsorted PBMCs, taken 1.8 years before starting antiretroviral therapy. The receptors were sampled from a man in his forties or fifties with HIV.

The chain recombines TRBV4-2 with TRBJ2-7, with 8 bases that match TRBD2. Germline CDR1 reads LGHNA; CDR2 reads YNFKEQ. The CDR3 spans 15 residues. Trimming at V came to 0 bases and at J to 6 bases, leaving 7 bases not matched to a gene. This CDR3 is CASSQDLASGFEQYF. CDR3 nucleotides: TGTGCCAGCAGCCAAGATTTGGCTAGCGGGTTCGAGCAGTACTTC.

The rearrangement joins TRBV7-9 to TRBJ1-4; TRBD1 might be the D (5 bases). The CDR3 spans 13 residues. The V end was cut by 0 bases, the J end by 7 bases, with 6 bases between. CDR1 and CDR2 (germline): SEHNR, FQNEAQ (reference sequence). CDR3 residues: CASSLAGGEKLFF. CDR3 DNA: TGTGCCAGCAGCTTAGCCGGGGGTGAAAAACTGTTTTTT. Based on the CDR3 plus reference TRBV7-9 and TRBJ1-4, the full variable domain is DTGVSQNPRHKITKRGQNVTFRCDPISEHNRLYWYRQTLGQGPEFLTYFQNEAQLEKSRLLSDRFSAERPKGSFSTLEIQRTEQGDSAMYLCASSLAGGEKLFFGSGTQLSVL.

This chain's CDR3 is CASSSRRLNTEAFF. CDR3 in DNA: TGTGCCAGCAGCTCCCGCAGACTGAACACTGAAGCTTTCTTT. The rearrangement uses TRBV13 and TRBJ1-1, with unresolved D. The CDR3 has 14 residues. Trimming shortened V by 4 bases and J by 0 bases, and 9 bases separated the two germline ends. The germline gives CDR1 PRHDT, CDR2 FYEKMQ (reference sequence).

The chain has TRBV7-2 and TRBJ2-5, with D unclear. Germline V lookup: CDR1 SGHTA, CDR2 FQGNSA. V was pared by 5 bases and J by 1 base, with 5 bases between. This CDR3 has 12 residues. The CDR3 region has the DNA TGTGCCAGCAGCCGGGTCCAAGAGACCCAGTACTTC. Protein sequence: CASSRVQETQYF. Full variable domain (outside the CDR3, taken from reference TRBV7-2 and TRBJ2-5): GAGVSQSPSNKVTEKGKDVELRCDPISGHTALYWYRQSLGQGLEFLIYFQGNSAPDKSGLPSDRFSAERTGGSVSTLTIQRTQQEDSAVYLCASSRVQETQYFGPGTRLLVL.